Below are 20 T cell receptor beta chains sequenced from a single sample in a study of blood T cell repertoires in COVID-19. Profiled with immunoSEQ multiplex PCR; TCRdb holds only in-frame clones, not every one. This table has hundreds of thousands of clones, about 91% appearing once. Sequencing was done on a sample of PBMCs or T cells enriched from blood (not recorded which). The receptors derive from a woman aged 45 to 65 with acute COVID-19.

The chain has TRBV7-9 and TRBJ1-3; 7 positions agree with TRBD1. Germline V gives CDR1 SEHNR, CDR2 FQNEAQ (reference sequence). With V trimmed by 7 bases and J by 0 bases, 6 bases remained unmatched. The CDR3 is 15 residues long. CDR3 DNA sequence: TGTGCCAGCATCCAGACAGGGAACTCTGGAAACACCATATATTTT. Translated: CASIQTGNSGNTIYF.

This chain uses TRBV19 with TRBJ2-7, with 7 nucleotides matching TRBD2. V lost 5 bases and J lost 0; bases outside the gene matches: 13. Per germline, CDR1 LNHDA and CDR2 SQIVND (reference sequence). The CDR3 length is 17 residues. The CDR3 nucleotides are TGTGCCAGTAGTCCAGAAAGGGGTGGGACTATCTCCTACGAGCAGTACTTC. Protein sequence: CASSPERGGTISYEQYF.

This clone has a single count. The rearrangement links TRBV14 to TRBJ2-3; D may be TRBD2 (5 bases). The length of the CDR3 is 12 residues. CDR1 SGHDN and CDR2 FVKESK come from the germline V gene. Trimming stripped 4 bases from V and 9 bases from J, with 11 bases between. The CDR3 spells CASSPRGMTQYF. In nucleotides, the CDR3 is TGTGCCAGCAGCCCCCGAGGGATGACGCAGTATTTT.

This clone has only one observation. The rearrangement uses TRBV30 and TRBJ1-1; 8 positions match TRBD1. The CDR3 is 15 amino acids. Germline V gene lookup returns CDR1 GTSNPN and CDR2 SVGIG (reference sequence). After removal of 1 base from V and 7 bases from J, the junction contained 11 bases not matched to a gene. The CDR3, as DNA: TGTGCCTGGAGTGAGACTTCGACAGGGGTTGGTGAAGCTTTCTTT. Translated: CAWSETSTGVGEAFF.

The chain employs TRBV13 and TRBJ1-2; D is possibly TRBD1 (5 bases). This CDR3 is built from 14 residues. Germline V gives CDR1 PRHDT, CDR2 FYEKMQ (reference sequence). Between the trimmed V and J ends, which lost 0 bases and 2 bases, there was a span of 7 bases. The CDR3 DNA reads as TGTGCCAGCAGCTTAGGGACAGCGAACTATGGCTACACCTTC. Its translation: CASSLGTANYGYTF.

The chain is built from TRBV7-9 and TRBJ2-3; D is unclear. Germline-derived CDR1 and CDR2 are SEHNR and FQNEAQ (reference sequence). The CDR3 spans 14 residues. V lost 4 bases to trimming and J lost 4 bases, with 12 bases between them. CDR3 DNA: TGTGCCAGCAGCTCGCCGGGTATCGCAGATACGCAGTATTTT. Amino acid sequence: CASSSPGIADTQYF. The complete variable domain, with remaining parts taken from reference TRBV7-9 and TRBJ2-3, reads DTGVSQNPRHKITKRGQNVTFRCDPISEHNRLYWYRQTLGQGPEFLTYFQNEAQLEKSRLLSDRFSAERPKGSFSTLEIQRTEQGDSAMYLCASSSPGIADTQYFGPGTRLTVL.

CDR3 sequence: CASSTTGTAYGYTF. As DNA, the CDR3 is TGTGCCAGCAGTACCACTGGGACAGCCTATGGCTACACCTTC. The chain has TRBV6-5 and TRBJ1-2, with 7 bases aligning to TRBD1. The germline V gene encodes CDR1 MNHEY and CDR2 SVGAGI. With V trimmed by 5 bases and J by 4 bases, 7 bases remained unmatched. The CDR3 spans 14 residues.

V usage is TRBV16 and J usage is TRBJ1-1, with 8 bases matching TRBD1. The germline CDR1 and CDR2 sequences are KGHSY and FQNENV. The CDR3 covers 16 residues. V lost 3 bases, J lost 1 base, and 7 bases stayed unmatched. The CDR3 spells CASSHLPGQGNTEAFF. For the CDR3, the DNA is TGTGCCAGCAGCCACCTACCCGGACAGGGGAACACTGAAGCTTTCTTT.

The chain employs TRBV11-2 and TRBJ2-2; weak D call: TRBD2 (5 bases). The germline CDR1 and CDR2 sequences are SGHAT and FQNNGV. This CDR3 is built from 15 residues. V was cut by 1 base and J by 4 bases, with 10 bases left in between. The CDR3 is CASSLVVGSTGELFF. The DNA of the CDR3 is TGTGCCAGCAGCTTAGTTGTGGGGAGCACCGGGGAGCTGTTTTTT. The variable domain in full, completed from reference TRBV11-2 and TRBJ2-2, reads EAGVAQSPRYKIIEKRQSVAFWCNPISGHATLYWYQQILGQGPKLLIQFQNNGVVDDSQLPKDRFSAERLKGVDSTLKIQPAKLEDSAVYLCASSLVVGSTGELFFGEGSRLTVL.

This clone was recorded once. CDR3 in DNA: TGCAGCGTTGAAGAGGCCCTTTTTTGGGGCAACACTGAAGCTTTCTTT. Amino acid sequence: CSVEEALFWGNTEAFF. V usage is TRBV29-1 and J usage is TRBJ1-1; a possible D gene is TRBD1 (5 bases). The V end was cut by 0 bases, the J end by 2 bases, with 16 bases between. Germline assignment: CDR1 SQVTM and CDR2 ANQGSEA. This CDR3 has 16 amino acids.

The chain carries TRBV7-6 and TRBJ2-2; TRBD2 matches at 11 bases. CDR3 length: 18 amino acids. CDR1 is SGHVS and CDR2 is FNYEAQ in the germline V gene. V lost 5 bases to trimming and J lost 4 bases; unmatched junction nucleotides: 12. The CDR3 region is CASSRTSGSVLSTGELFF. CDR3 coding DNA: TGTGCCAGCAGCCGAACTAGCGGGAGCGTCTTAAGCACCGGGGAGCTGTTTTTT.

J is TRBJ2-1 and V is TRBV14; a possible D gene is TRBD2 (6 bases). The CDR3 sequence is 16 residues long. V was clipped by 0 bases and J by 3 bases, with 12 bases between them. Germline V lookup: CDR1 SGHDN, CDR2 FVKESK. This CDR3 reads CASSQDGGLRYNEQFF. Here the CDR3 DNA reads TGTGCCAGCAGCCAAGATGGGGGACTTCGCTACAATGAGCAGTTCTTC.

CDR3 DNA sequence: TGTGCCAGCAGGGAGAGTAATGAAAAACTGTTTTTT. As protein: CASRESNEKLFF. This sequence joins TRBV28 and TRBJ1-4; D gene ambiguous. V shed 6 bases and J shed 4 bases, with 6 bases lying between them. The CDR3 covers 12 residues. Germline values: CDR1 MDHEN, CDR2 SYDVKM.

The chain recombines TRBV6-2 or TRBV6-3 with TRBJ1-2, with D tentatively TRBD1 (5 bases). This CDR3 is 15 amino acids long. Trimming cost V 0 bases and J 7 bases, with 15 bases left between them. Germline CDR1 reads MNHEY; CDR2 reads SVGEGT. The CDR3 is CASSYSTARLGGYTF. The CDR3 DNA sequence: TGTGCCAGCAGTTACTCGACAGCCAGGTTGGGTGGCTACACCTTC.

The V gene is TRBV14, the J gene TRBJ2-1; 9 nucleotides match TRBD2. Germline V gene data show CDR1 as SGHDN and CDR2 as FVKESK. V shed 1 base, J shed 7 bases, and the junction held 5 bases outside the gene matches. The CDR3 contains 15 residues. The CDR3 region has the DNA TGTGCCAGCAGCCAAGTCGGACTAGCGAGGAATGAGCAGTTCTTC. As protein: CASSQVGLARNEQFF.

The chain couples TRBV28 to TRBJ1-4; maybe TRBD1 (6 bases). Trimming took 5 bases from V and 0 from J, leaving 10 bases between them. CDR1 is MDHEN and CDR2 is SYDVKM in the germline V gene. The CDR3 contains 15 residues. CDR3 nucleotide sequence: TGTGCCAGCAGTCTAACAGGGACAACTAATGAAAAACTGTTTTTT. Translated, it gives CASSLTGTTNEKLFF.

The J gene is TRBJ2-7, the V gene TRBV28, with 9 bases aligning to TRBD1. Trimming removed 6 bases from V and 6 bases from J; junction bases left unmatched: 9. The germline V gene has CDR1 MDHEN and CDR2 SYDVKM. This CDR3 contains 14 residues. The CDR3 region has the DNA TGTGCCAGCAGGACGGGACAGGGTCACGCCGAGCAGTACTTC. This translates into CASRTGQGHAEQYF.

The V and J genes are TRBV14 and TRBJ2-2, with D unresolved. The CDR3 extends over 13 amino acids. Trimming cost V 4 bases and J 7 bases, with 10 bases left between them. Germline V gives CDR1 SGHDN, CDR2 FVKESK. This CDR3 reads CASSLLNFGELFF. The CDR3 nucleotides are TGTGCCAGCAGCCTTCTTAATTTCGGGGAGCTGTTTTTT.

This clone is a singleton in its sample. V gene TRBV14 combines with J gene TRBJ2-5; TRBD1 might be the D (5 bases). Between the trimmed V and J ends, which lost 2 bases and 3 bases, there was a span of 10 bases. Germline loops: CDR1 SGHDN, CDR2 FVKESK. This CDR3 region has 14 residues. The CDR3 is CASSQQGWEETQYF. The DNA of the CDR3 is TGTGCCAGCAGCCAACAGGGTTGGGAAGAGACCCAGTACTTC.

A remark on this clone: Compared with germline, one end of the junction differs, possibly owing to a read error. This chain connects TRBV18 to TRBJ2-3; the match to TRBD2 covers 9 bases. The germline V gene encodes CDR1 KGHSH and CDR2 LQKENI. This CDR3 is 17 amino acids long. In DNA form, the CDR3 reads TGTGCCAGCTCCCCACGTGGGGCGGGAGGGCCATCAGATACGCAGTATTTT. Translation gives CASSPRGAGGPSDTQYF.